The sequence of this TCR beta chain was determined in a study of shared clonotypes between healthy human individuals. Notes on this clone: The antigen is not known.

Overall study results and limits: Tissues were not sampled, only blood, and their repertoires likely differ.

Only in-frame clones appear in the TCRdb table, and some are missing; sequencing was by immunoSEQ multiplex PCR. The sample consists of a few million clones, around 92% of them appearing once. V was trimmed by 4 bases and J by 7 bases, leaving 13 bases between them. Germline V gives CDR1 SNHLY, CDR2 FYNNEI. The CDR3 covers 13 residues. The receptor comes from a man aged 18 to 30 in good health. Some clones in this sample may be carry-over from other donors' samples. Sequencing was performed on naive CD4+ T cells from PBMCs. The subset denotes: CD45RA+ positively selected. The chain employs TRBV2 and TRBJ1-1, with a possible D match to TRBD1 (6 bases). The CDR3 DNA sequence: TGTGCCAGCAGTGTACAGGGCCCGGTTGAAGCTTTCTTT. Protein: CASSVQGPVEAFF.